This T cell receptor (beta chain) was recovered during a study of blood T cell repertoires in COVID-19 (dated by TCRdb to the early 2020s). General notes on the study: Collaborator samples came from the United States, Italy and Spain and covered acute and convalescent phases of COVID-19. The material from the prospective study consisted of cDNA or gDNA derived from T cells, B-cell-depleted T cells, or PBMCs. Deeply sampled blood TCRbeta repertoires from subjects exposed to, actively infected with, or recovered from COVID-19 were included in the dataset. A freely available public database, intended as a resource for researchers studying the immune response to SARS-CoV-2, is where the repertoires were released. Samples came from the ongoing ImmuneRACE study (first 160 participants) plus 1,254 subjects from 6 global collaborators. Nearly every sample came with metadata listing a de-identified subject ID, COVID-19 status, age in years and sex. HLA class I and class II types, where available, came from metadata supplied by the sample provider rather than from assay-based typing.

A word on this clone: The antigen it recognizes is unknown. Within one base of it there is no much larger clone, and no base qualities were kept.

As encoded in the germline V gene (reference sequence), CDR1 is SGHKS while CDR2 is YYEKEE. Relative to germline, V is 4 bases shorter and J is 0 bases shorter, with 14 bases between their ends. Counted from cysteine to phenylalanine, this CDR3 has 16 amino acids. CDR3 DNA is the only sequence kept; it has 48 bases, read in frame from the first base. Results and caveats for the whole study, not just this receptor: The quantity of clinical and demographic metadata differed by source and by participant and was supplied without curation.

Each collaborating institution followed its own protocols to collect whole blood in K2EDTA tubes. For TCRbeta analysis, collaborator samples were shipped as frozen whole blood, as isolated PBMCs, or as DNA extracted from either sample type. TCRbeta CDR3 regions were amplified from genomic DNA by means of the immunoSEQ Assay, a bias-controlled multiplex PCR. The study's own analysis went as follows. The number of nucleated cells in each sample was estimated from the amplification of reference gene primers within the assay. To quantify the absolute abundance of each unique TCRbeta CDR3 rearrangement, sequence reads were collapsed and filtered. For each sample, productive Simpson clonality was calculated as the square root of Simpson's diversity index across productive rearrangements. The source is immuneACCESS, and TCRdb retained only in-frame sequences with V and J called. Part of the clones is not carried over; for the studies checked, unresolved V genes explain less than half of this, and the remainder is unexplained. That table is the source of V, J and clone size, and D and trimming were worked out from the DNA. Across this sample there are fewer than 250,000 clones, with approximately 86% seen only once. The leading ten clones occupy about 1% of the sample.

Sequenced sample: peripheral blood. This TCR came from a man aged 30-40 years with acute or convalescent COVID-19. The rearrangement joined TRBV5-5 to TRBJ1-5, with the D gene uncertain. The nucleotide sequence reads TGTGCCAGCAGCGTACGACTGTCTCATAGCAATCAGCCCCAGCATTTT. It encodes CASSVRLSHSNQPQHF. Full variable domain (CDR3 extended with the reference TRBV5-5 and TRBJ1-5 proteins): DAGVTQSPTHLIKTRGQQVTLRCSPISGHKSVSWYQQVLGQGPQFIFQYYEKEERGRGNFPDRFSARQFPNYSSELNVNALLLGDSALYLCASSVRLSHSNQPQHFGDGTRLSIL.